Following are 26 T cell receptor beta chains from one sample sequenced in a study of blood T cell repertoires in COVID-19. TCRdb's copy holds only in-frame clones and misses some; the assay was immunoSEQ multiplex PCR. The data hold a few hundred thousand clones, with about 89% observed a single time. Input material: peripheral blood. Every receptor here comes from a man between 18 and 35 years old who had recovered from COVID-19.

The V call is TRBV19, the J call TRBJ1-4; 7 nucleotides agree with TRBD1. The J segment lost 8 bases and the V segment lost 9 bases, leaving 9 bases of the junction unmatched. The CDR3 sequence is 13 residues long. Germline V gene lookup returns CDR1 LNHDA and CDR2 SQIVND (reference sequence). Written as DNA, the CDR3 is TGTGCCAGCGAGGACAGGCCCAGGGAAAAACTGTTTTTT. Amino acids: CASEDRPREKLFF.

This clone was seen a few times. The J gene is TRBJ2-3, the V gene TRBV25-1; 8 bases fit TRBD2. J was trimmed by 3 bases and V by 6 bases; bases with no gene match: 11. The germline V gene encodes CDR1 MGHDK and CDR2 SYGVNS. The CDR3 runs to 16 residues. CDR3 nucleotides: TGTGCCAGCAGCGCAATAGCGGGAACTGCAACAGATACGCAGTATTTT. This gives the protein CASSAIAGTATDTQYF.

The chain joins TRBV10-1 to TRBJ2-3, with D possibly being TRBD2 (6 bases). CDR3 length: 15 residues. Trimming pared 0 bases from V and 3 bases from J, leaving 10 bases between. Germline V CDR1 and CDR2: WNHNN, SYGVQD (reference sequence). The CDR3 DNA reads TGCGCCAGCAGTGAGTCGGCTAGCGTGACAGATACGCAGTATTTT. Translation: CASSESASVTDTQYF.

The chain employs TRBV6-5 and TRBJ1-1; 10 bases are shared with TRBD1. Germline V lookup: CDR1 MNHEY, CDR2 SVGAGI. The CDR3 consists of 13 residues. The V and J ends lost 6 bases and 6 bases, in that order; junction bases with no gene match: 4. In DNA form, the CDR3 reads TGTGCCAGCAGAGTGGACAGGGGGGCTGAAGCTTTCTTT. Translating gives CASRVDRGAEAFF.

This clone was counted once. This sequence joins TRBV19 and TRBJ2-2; 8 bases line up with TRBD1. Losses at the gene ends were 7 bases for V and 4 bases for J; bases not matched to a gene: 5. The CDR3 loop spans 14 amino acids. Looked up from germline, CDR1 is LNHDA and CDR2 is SQIVND (reference sequence). The CDR3: CASNGQGGTGELFF. The CDR3 DNA sequence: TGTGCCAGTAATGGACAGGGTGGCACCGGGGAGCTGTTTTTT.

The V call is TRBV10-1, the J call TRBJ2-1; weak D call: TRBD1 (5 bases). Germline V lookup: CDR1 WNHNN, CDR2 SYGVQD (reference sequence). This CDR3 region has 16 residues. The V end lost 4 bases, the J end lost 5 bases, and 18 bases lay between the germline ends. CDR3 in DNA: TGCGCCAGCAGTGTCCAGGGCGTAGGTTCCGACAATGAGCAGTTCTTC. Amino acid sequence: CASSVQGVGSDNEQFF.

This chain connects TRBV15 to TRBJ1-2, with 7 bases lining up with TRBD1. The CDR3 is 14 amino acids. Germline V gene sequence: CDR1 LNHNV, CDR2 YYDKDF (reference sequence). V lost 4 bases and J lost 4; bases outside the gene matches: 6. The CDR3 is CATSKGATGYGYTF. The CDR3 DNA sequence: TGTGCCACCAGCAAGGGGGCAACGGGCTATGGCTACACCTTC.

The chain joins TRBV9 to TRBJ1-2, with 9 nucleotides matching TRBD1. Germline loops: CDR1 SGDLS, CDR2 YYNGEE. The CDR3 loop spans 14 amino acids. Trimming removed 3 bases from V and 7 bases from J; junction bases left unmatched: 7. CDR3 nucleotides: TGTGCCAGCAGCGAGACAGGGGGTTCCGTTGGCTACACCTTC. Its translation is CASSETGGSVGYTF.

The V and J genes are TRBV7-3 and TRBJ2-3; the match to TRBD2 covers 13 bases. Germline trimming cut 2 bases from V and 3 bases from J; bases unmatched to any gene: 5. There are 17 residues in the CDR3. The germline gives CDR1 SGHTA, CDR2 FQGTGA. The CDR3 here is CASSLGTSGTWTDTQYF. The CDR3 DNA is TGTGCCAGCAGCTTAGGGACTAGCGGGACGTGGACAGATACGCAGTATTTT. The full variable domain, completed using reference TRBV7-3 and TRBJ2-3, is GAGVSQTPSNKVTEKGKYVELRCDPISGHTALYWYRQSLGQGPEFLIYFQGTGAADDSGLPNDRFFAVRPEGSVSTLKIQRTERGDSAVYLCASSLGTSGTWTDTQYFGPGTRLTVL.

The rearrangement uses TRBV6-2 or TRBV6-3 and TRBJ2-3; a possible D gene is TRBD1 (5 bases). The CDR3 runs to 14 residues. V shed 0 bases and J shed 1 base, with 5 bases lying between them. The germline V gene has CDR1 MNHEY and CDR2 SVGEGT. The CDR3 region is CASSYSRGTDTQYF. The CDR3 DNA reads as TGTGCCAGCAGTTACTCCAGGGGCACAGATACGCAGTATTTT.

The chain is built from TRBV4-1 and TRBJ2-1, with D possibly TRBD2 on 6 matching bases. Germline values: CDR1 MGHRA, CDR2 YSYEKL. Trimming removed 5 bases from V and 0 bases from J, with 14 bases in between. The CDR3 spans 16 residues. CDR3 DNA: TGCGCCAGCAGCGCGGGGAAGGGCGGCTCCTACAATGAGCAGTTCTTC. Residues: CASSAGKGGSYNEQFF.

The J gene is TRBJ2-4, the V gene TRBV7-2, with D possibly TRBD2 on 7 matching bases. Looked up from germline, CDR1 is SGHTA and CDR2 is FQGNSA. The V gene lost 4 bases and the J gene lost 5 bases, with 12 bases spanning the gap. The CDR3 sequence is 14 residues long. The CDR3 here is CASSSEGGENIQYF. CDR3 nucleotide sequence: TGTGCCAGCAGCTCCGAGGGGGGGGAAAACATTCAGTACTTC.

The chain recombines TRBV19 with TRBJ1-4, with a tentative D call TRBD1 (6 bases). The CDR3 contains 17 residues. CDR1 and CDR2 (germline): LNHDA, SQIVND (reference sequence). The V end lost 3 bases, the J end lost 11 bases, and 25 bases lay between the germline ends. The CDR3 nucleotides are TGTGCCAGTAGTATTTTCGGGCAGGGGTTGGGATCGGAGAAACTGTTTTTT. It specifies CASSIFGQGLGSEKLFF.

This rearrangement joins TRBV5-1 to TRBJ2-3; TRBD2 might be the D (6 bases). CDR1 SGHRS and CDR2 YFSETQ come from the germline V gene. This CDR3 spans 16 amino acids. Trimming stripped 0 bases from V and 3 bases from J, with 14 bases between. CDR3 DNA: TGCGCCAGCAGCTTGGAAGCCCGTGGGACTACAGATACGCAGTATTTT. It is translated as CASSLEARGTTDTQYF.

The rearrangement joins TRBV2 to TRBJ2-5; D gene uncertain. Trimming cost V 2 bases and J 5 bases, with 6 bases left between them. The germline CDR1 and CDR2 sequences are SNHLY and FYNNEI. The CDR3 loop spans 12 amino acids. The CDR3 here is CASSESGETQYF. The CDR3, as DNA: TGTGCCAGCAGTGAATCCGGGGAGACCCAGTACTTC.

The chain links TRBV25-1 to TRBJ2-1; D is possibly TRBD1 (6 bases). The germline V gene has CDR1 MGHDK and CDR2 SYGVNS. CDR3 length: 16 residues. The V end was cut by 4 bases, the J end by 0 bases, with 13 bases between. CDR3 nucleotide sequence: TGTGCCAGCAGTGGGGGACATTTGAGCTCCTACAATGAGCAGTTCTTC. Translation gives CASSGGHLSSYNEQFF. Together with reference TRBV25-1 and TRBJ2-1, the CDR3 gives the full variable domain: EADIYQTPRYLVIGTGKKITLECSQTMGHDKMYWYQQDPGMELHLIHYSYGVNSTEKGDLSSESTVSRIRTEHFPLTLESARPSHTSQYLCASSGGHLSSYNEQFFGPGTRLTVL.

The CDR3 region has the DNA TGTGCCAGCAGTTTAGTACAGCCGTCTAATGAAAAACTGTTTTTT. This codes for CASSLVQPSNEKLFF. The chain employs TRBV27 and TRBJ1-4; no clear D. The CDR3 totals 15 residues. The ends were cut back, 2 bases at V and 3 bases at J, with 10 bases in the middle. In germline, CDR1 is MNHEY, CDR2 SMNVEV (reference sequence).

V gene TRBV7-9 combines with J gene TRBJ1-2, with 11 bases matching TRBD1. Germline CDR1 and CDR2: SEHNR and FQNEAQ (reference sequence). This CDR3 is built from 15 residues. With V trimmed by 4 bases and J by 8 bases, 9 bases remained unmatched. The CDR3 loop is CASSSRTGGPEGYTF. CDR3 sequence (DNA): TGTGCCAGCAGCTCCCGGACAGGGGGCCCGGAAGGCTACACCTTC.

The V and J genes are TRBV7-3 and TRBJ2-1, with TRBD2 as a possible D gene (6 bases). Looked up from germline, CDR1 is SGHTA and CDR2 is FQGTGA. V was pared by 5 bases and J by 10 bases, with 12 bases between. The CDR3 is made up of 12 amino acids. The CDR3 DNA reads as TGTGCCAGCAGCGAGACTAGTTCGGAGCAGTTCTTC. Amino acid sequence: CASSETSSEQFF.

This clone was seen just once. The chain uses TRBV5-4 and TRBJ1-1; no reliable D call. Germline V gives CDR1 SGHNT, CDR2 YYREEE (reference sequence). CDR3 length: 12 amino acids. Trimming cost V 0 bases and J 7 bases, with 7 bases left between them. CDR3 DNA sequence: TGTGCCAGCAGCTTGGACAGTAATGAAGCTTTCTTT. Its protein is CASSLDSNEAFF.

The gene calls are TRBV5-1 and TRBJ1-6, with a possible D match to TRBD1 (5 bases). The CDR3 sequence is 14 residues long. Germline assignment: CDR1 SGHRS and CDR2 YFSETQ. V shed 5 bases and J shed 6 bases, with 12 bases lying between them. The DNA of the CDR3 is TGCGCCAGCAGTGAGCAGGGTAGTAATTCACCCCTCCACTTT. It encodes CASSEQGSNSPLHF.

The CDR3 DNA reads as TGTGCCAGCAGCTTGGGGACAGGAACGAACACTGAAGCTTTCTTT. Encoded protein: CASSLGTGTNTEAFF. The V gene is TRBV7-9, the J gene TRBJ1-1; 8 bases are shared with TRBD1. The CDR3 length is 15 residues. Germline CDR1 SEHNR, CDR2 FQNEAQ (reference sequence). J gave up 1 base and V 3 bases, and 4 bases lay outside the gene matches.

The rearrangement joins TRBV27 to TRBJ2-2; 7 nucleotides align to TRBD2. V shed 2 bases, J shed 2 bases, and the junction held 5 bases outside the gene matches. Germline values: CDR1 MNHEY, CDR2 SMNVEV (reference sequence). This CDR3 is 16 amino acids long. The CDR3 DNA follows: TGTGCCAGCAGTTTACTGGGGGGGGGAAACACCGGGGAGCTGTTTTTT. This sequence encodes CASSLLGGGNTGELFF.

This clone was observed a single time. The V gene is TRBV2, the J gene TRBJ2-2; maybe TRBD1 (6 bases). Germline V CDR1 and CDR2: SNHLY, FYNNEI. The CDR3 runs to 18 residues. Trimming pared 4 bases from V and 6 bases from J, leaving 24 bases between. The CDR3 DNA reads as TGTGCCAGCAGTGGGGCCTCTCCGACAGGAATTTTCCCCGGGGAGCTGTTTTTT. Its protein is CASSGASPTGIFPGELFF.

The V call is TRBV12-3 or TRBV12-4, the J call TRBJ2-1; maybe TRBD2 (5 bases). This CDR3 has 12 residues. The V and J ends lost 7 bases and 6 bases respectively, with 10 bases between them. The CDR3 sequence: CASTLSGNEQFF. In DNA, the CDR3 is TGTGCCAGCACGTTGAGCGGCAATGAGCAGTTCTTC.

V usage is TRBV11-2 and J usage is TRBJ2-1; 10 positions agree with TRBD1. The CDR3 is 14 amino acids. CDR1 is SGHAT, CDR2 FQNNGV, per germline. V lost 5 bases to trimming and J lost 8 bases; unmatched junction nucleotides: 6. CDR3 in DNA: TGTGCCAGCAGCCGGGACAGGGGTAAGGATGAGCAGTTCTTC. Amino acids: CASSRDRGKDEQFF.